This paragraph reports one T cell receptor beta chain. Antigen: not known. Libraries were prepared by immunoSEQ multiplex PCR; TCRdb keeps only in-frame clonotypes and omits some of them. The sample carries some 40,000 clones, over 85% recorded once. This sample is part of a study of graft-versus-host responses after intestinal transplantation. Study background: Transplant types were multivisceral, liver-intestinal, or isolated intestinal. Anti-thymocyte globulin induction, then tacrolimus and steroids for about three years, went to all recipients.

The CDR3 runs 18 residues. Findings of the study overall: Some GvH clones appeared in ileal mucosa or blood before recipient bone marrow.

The starting material was unstimulated CD8+ T cells sorted from spleen or lymph node cells, obtained before transplant. The TCR comes from a human donor who was the organ donor for an intestinal transplant. The V gene is TRBV12-1, the J gene TRBJ2-1; TRBD2 is the table's D call and was not checked against the DNA. TRBV12-1 is a pseudogene segment. CDR3 DNA: TGTGCCAGCAGCCCGCCGGGACTAGCGGGAGGCGCCTACAATGAGCAGTTCTTC. Translated: CASSPPGLAGGAYNEQFF.